What follows are 20 T cell receptor beta chains derived from one specimen sequenced in a study of T cells after yellow fever vaccination. TCRdb reprocessed the 5' RACE reads via MiXCR and lists one record per CDR3 protein. The repertoire holds approximately 180,000 distinct CDR3 sequences, approximately 6.2% seen once, with about 2.8% in the top ten. The sequenced sample was CD4+ T cells sorted from PBMCs, obtained on the day of the first yellow fever vaccination. These receptors came from a man aged 18 to 30 who received the YFV17D yellow fever vaccine.

This clonotype was seen more than once but under ten times. This chain joins TRBV11-2 and TRBJ1-2, with D hard to call. The CDR3 contains 12 residues. Between the trimmed V and J ends, which lost 8 bases and 4 bases, there was a span of 11 bases. Germline V CDR1 and CDR2: SGHAT, FQNNGV. CDR3 nucleotide sequence: TGTGCCAGCGCACAGACAACCTATGGCTACACCTTC. This gives the protein CASAQTTYGYTF.

This clonotype was counted at least ten times. V usage is TRBV7-3 and J usage is TRBJ2-2, with D tentatively TRBD1 or TRBD2 (6 bases each). With 5 bases removed from V and 4 bases from J, the gap between germline ends came to 14 bases. CDR3 length: 15 residues. Germline V gives CDR1 SGHTA, CDR2 FQGTGA. CDR3 residues: CASSVGGGPTGELFF. CDR3 DNA sequence: TGTGCCAGCAGCGTCGGTGGGGGGCCCACCGGGGAGCTGTTTTTT.

This clonotype was picked up a small number of times. The chain is built from TRBV12-3 or TRBV12-4 and TRBJ2-5, with D uncertain. V lost 0 bases to trimming and J lost 4 bases, with 12 bases between them. The CDR3 is 15 amino acids. CDR3 in DNA: TGTGCCAGCAGTTTAGCGCTAGGCACGTCAGAGACCCAGTACTTC. Translating it yields CASSLALGTSETQYF.

This clonotype was recorded many times. V is TRBV20-1 and J is TRBJ2-7; D ambiguous. The V gene's germline CDR1 is DFQATT and CDR2 SNEGSKA (reference sequence). This CDR3 has 12 residues. Between the trimmed V and J ends, which lost 3 bases and 3 bases, there was a span of 9 bases. CDR3 DNA sequence: TGCAGTGCTAGTCCGAAGAGCTACGAGCAGTACGTC. As protein: CSASPKSYEQYV.

This clonotype was picked up many times. This chain connects TRBV5-5 to TRBJ2-7; 7 positions agree with TRBD2. Losses at the gene ends were 6 bases for V and 3 bases for J; bases not matched to a gene: 15. Germline assignment: CDR1 SGHKS and CDR2 YYEKEE (reference sequence). The CDR3 covers 16 residues. This CDR3 is CASTLIAAAGDYEQYF. The CDR3, as DNA: TGTGCCAGCACCCTTATCGCGGCGGCGGGGGACTACGAGCAGTACTTC. Full variable domain (missing parts from reference TRBV5-5 and TRBJ2-7): DAGVTQSPTHLIKTRGQQVTLRCSPISGHKSVSWYQQVLGQGPQFIFQYYEKEERGRGNFPDRFSARQFPNYSSELNVNALLLGDSALYLCASTLIAAAGDYEQYFGPGTRLTVT.

This clonotype has more than one count but fewer than ten. This rearrangement joins TRBV5-1 to TRBJ1-3; D unresolved. Germline V CDR1 and CDR2: SGHRS, YFSETQ. CDR3 size: 13 residues. V was trimmed by 0 bases and J by 7 bases, leaving 8 bases between them. The CDR3 DNA sequence: TGCGCCAGCAGCTTGGCCGATGGGAACACCATATATTTT. This gives the protein CASSLADGNTIYF.

This clonotype has at least ten counts. The V gene is TRBV10-3, the J gene TRBJ2-3, with 8 bases matching TRBD1. The germline CDR1 and CDR2 sequences are ENHRY and SYGVKD. With V trimmed by 3 bases and J by 3 bases, 5 bases remained unmatched. The CDR3 has 15 amino acids. The CDR3, as DNA: TGTGCCATCAGTGACCGACAGGGGAAGACAGATACGCAGTATTTT. Its protein product is CAISDRQGKTDTQYF.

This clonotype was seen at least ten times. This rearrangement joins TRBV12-3 or TRBV12-4 to TRBJ2-6; TRBD2 aligns across 8 bases. V gave up 6 bases and J gave up 2 bases; unmatched junction bases: 3. This CDR3 spans 15 amino acids. The CDR3 loop reads CASSSRGAGANVLTF. The DNA for the CDR3 is TGTGCCAGCAGCTCGCGGGGGGCTGGGGCCAACGTCCTGACTTTC.

The chain carries TRBV5-1 and TRBJ2-7; D ambiguous. CDR1 and CDR2 (germline): SGHRS, YFSETQ. V dropped 4 bases and J dropped 0 bases, with 11 bases sitting between them. CDR3 length: 14 amino acids. The DNA for the CDR3 is TGCGCCAGCAGCCTGGACGCCAGCTCCTACGAGCAGTACGTC. Its translation is CASSLDASSYEQYV.

This clonotype has only a few counts. The rearrangement joins TRBV6-1 to TRBJ1-4; D is uncertain. Trimming took 6 bases from V and 0 from J, leaving 17 bases between them. This CDR3 comprises 17 residues. The germline gives CDR1 MNHNS, CDR2 SASEGT. CDR3 nucleotide sequence: TGTGCCAGCAGAGTCGACACGGCCTATGCAACTAATGAAAAACTGTTTTTT. This gives the protein CASRVDTAYATNEKLFF.

The chain recombines TRBV18 with TRBJ2-7; D gene uncertain. The CDR3 runs to 12 residues. With 2 bases removed from V and 6 bases from J, the gap between germline ends came to 8 bases. CDR1 is KGHSH, CDR2 LQKENI, per germline. The CDR3 reads CASSPASREQYF. The DNA for the CDR3 is TGTGCCAGCTCACCAGCGTCCCGCGAGCAGTACTTC.

This clonotype has at least ten counts. The chain links TRBV5-5 to TRBJ2-5; 10 bases line up with TRBD1. Trimming took 2 bases from V and 4 from J; bases not matched to a gene: 8. The CDR3 spans 16 residues. Germline-derived CDR1 and CDR2 are SGHKS and YYEKEE (reference sequence). For the CDR3, the DNA is TGTGCCAGCAGCTTAATCGACAGGGGGCTGCGAGAGACCCAGTACTTC. Residues: CASSLIDRGLRETQYF. Full variable domain (missing parts from reference TRBV5-5 and TRBJ2-5): DAGVTQSPTHLIKTRGQQVTLRCSPISGHKSVSWYQQVLGQGPQFIFQYYEKEERGRGNFPDRFSARQFPNYSSELNVNALLLGDSALYLCASSLIDRGLRETQYFGPGTRLLVL.

J is TRBJ1-1 and V is TRBV7-3; 9 nucleotides match TRBD1. The CDR3 totals 15 residues. CDR1 and CDR2 (germline): SGHTA, FQGTGA. The trim removed 4 bases at V and 11 bases at J, leaving 14 bases unmatched. DNA of the CDR3: TGTGCCAGCAGCTCATCCACAACCCGGACAGGGGCGGCTTTCTTT. Encoded protein: CASSSSTTRTGAAFF.

This clonotype was picked up a small number of times. This chain connects TRBV27 to TRBJ1-4; D not resolved. The germline V and J ends were trimmed by 7 bases and 5 bases, with 20 bases remaining between them. The CDR3 extends over 16 amino acids. Germline-derived CDR1 and CDR2 are MNHEY and SMNVEV (reference sequence). CDR3 sequence (DNA): TGTGCCAGCACCAAAATTTCCGGACGGATCAATGAAAAACTGTTTTTT. It translates to CASTKISGRINEKLFF.

This clonotype was seen only a few times. The chain is built from TRBV4-2 and TRBJ2-1; 8 positions agree with TRBD2. CDR3 length: 17 amino acids. The germline V gene encodes CDR1 LGHNA and CDR2 YNFKEQ. J was trimmed by 9 bases and V by 4 bases; bases with no gene match: 17. The CDR3 DNA is TGTGCCAGCAGCCTATATCATCTGCCGGGACTAGACGGTGAGCAGTTCTTC. Its translation: CASSLYHLPGLDGEQFF.

The chain couples TRBV6-1 to TRBJ1-2; D unresolved. This CDR3 has 13 residues. Germline CDR1 is MNHNS and CDR2 is SASEGT. Trimming stripped 6 bases from V and 1 base from J, with 9 bases between. The CDR3 DNA reads TGTGCCAGCAGCCAACACGTTAACTATGGCTACACCTTC. Amino acids: CASSQHVNYGYTF.

The chain carries TRBV28 and TRBJ2-1; the D gene is possibly TRBD2 (5 bases). V lost 3 bases, J lost 7 bases, and 7 bases lay in between. The CDR3 extends over 12 amino acids. Germline values: CDR1 MDHEN, CDR2 SYDVKM. The CDR3 DNA reads as TGTGCCAGCAGTTTGAGGGCGAATGAGCAGTTCTTC. Its protein product is CASSLRANEQFF.

This clonotype was recorded many times. The rearrangement joins TRBV12-3 or TRBV12-4 to TRBJ2-6; D might be TRBD1 (6 bases). CDR3 length equals 15 residues. V gave up 6 bases and J gave up 5 bases, with 14 bases separating them. The CDR3 region is CASSRQGFRANVLTF. The DNA of the CDR3 is TGTGCCAGCAGCCGGCAGGGGTTCCGGGCCAACGTCCTGACTTTC.

The CDR3 nucleotides read TGTGCCAGCAGCGTTCTATCTCCTGGGGATACGCAGTATTTT. It is translated as CASSVLSPGDTQYF. The gene calls are TRBV9 and TRBJ2-3, with D unclear. V lost 2 bases and J 6 bases, leaving 13 bases between the germline ends. CDR3 size: 14 residues. Germline V gene data show CDR1 as SGDLS and CDR2 as YYNGEE.

The chain uses TRBV4-3 and TRBJ2-1; D remains unclear. CDR1 and CDR2 (germline): LGHNA, YSLEER. Trimming shortened V by 0 bases and J by 2 bases, and 11 bases separated the two germline ends. This CDR3 contains 16 residues. The CDR3 sequence is CASSQDFRQPYNEQFF. The CDR3 DNA is TGCGCCAGCAGCCAAGATTTCCGGCAGCCCTACAATGAGCAGTTCTTC.